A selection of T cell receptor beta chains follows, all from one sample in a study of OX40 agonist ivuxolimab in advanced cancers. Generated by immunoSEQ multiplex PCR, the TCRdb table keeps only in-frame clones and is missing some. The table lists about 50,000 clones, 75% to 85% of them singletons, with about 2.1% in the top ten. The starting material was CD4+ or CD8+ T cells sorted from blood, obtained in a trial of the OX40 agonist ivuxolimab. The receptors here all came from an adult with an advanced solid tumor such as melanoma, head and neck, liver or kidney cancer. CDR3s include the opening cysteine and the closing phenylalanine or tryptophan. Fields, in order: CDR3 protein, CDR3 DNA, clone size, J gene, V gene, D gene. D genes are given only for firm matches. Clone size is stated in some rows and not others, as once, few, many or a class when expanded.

CAISEKGLAGTDTQYF,TGTGCCATCAGTGAGAAGGGACTAGCGGGAACAGATACGCAGTATTTT,NA,TRBJ2-3,TRBV10-3,TRBD2
CVRSPGGGGRYEQYF,TGTGTCAGAAGCCCCGGAGGGGGGGGCCGCTACGAGCAGTACTTC,NA,TRBJ2-7,TRBV7-5,NA
CASSGQPSSYEQYF,TGTGCCAGCAGTGGACAGCCCAGCTCCTACGAGCAGTACTTC,NA,TRBJ2-7,TRBV28,NA
CASSIVASYGEQYF,TGTGCCAGTAGTATAGTGGCATCCTACGGAGAGCAGTACTTC,NA,TRBJ2-7,TRBV19,NA
CASSYLGDTQYF,TGTGCCAGCAGTTACCTTGGTGATACGCAGTATTTT,NA,TRBJ2-3,TRBV6-6,NA
CASSLPRDGTNYGYTF,TGTGCCAGCAGCTTGCCCCGGGACGGCACTAACTATGGCTACACCTTC,NA,TRBJ1-2,TRBV5-8,NA
CASNREGAQGSYTF,TGTGCCAGCAACAGGGAGGGGGCTCAAGGGAGCTACACCTTC,once,TRBJ1-2,TRBV6-5,TRBD1
CASSRERKETQYF,TGTGCTAGCAGCCGGGAGAGAAAAGAGACCCAGTACTTC,NA,TRBJ2-5,TRBV7-7,NA
CSVEEGQGPLPSTDTQYF,TGCAGCGTTGAAGAGGGACAGGGGCCTCTACCTAGCACAGATACGCAGTATTTT,NA,TRBJ2-3,TRBV29-1,TRBD1
CASRARTDTGELFF,TGTGCCAGCAGGGCCCGGACAGACACCGGGGAGCTGTTTTTT,once,TRBJ2-2,TRBV27,NA
CASSLEGVLSNTIYF,TGTGCCAGCAGCCTCGAGGGAGTTCTTTCAAACACCATATATTTT,NA,TRBJ1-3,TRBV7-6,NA
CASSQERVFQPQHF,TGCGCCAGCAGCCAAGAAAGGGTTTTTCAGCCCCAGCATTTT,NA,TRBJ1-5,TRBV4-1,NA
CASTRARRGTGAVETQYF,TGTGCCAGTACTAGGGCAAGGAGGGGGACAGGGGCTGTCGAGACCCAGTACTTC,NA,TRBJ2-5,TRBV19,TRBD1
CASSPGTKGLAGGEQYF,TGTGCCAGCAGCCCCGGGACTAAAGGACTAGCGGGAGGCGAGCAGTACTTC,once,TRBJ2-7,TRBV5-4,TRBD2
CASSSLTGPYEQYF,TGCGCCAGCAGCTCCCTGACAGGGCCCTACGAGCAGTACTTC,many,TRBJ2-7,TRBV5-1,TRBD1
CASGSAGGTYEQYF,TGTGCCAGCGGGTCAGCGGGAGGAACCTACGAGCAGTACTTC,NA,TRBJ2-7,TRBV11-2,TRBD2
CASSDQLFSGANVLTF,TGTGCCAGCAGCGACCAGTTGTTCTCTGGGGCCAACGTCCTGACTTTC,NA,TRBJ2-6,TRBV21-1,NA
CASTPGVGTQYF,TGTGCCAGTACCCCCGGGGTGGGGACCCAGTACTTC,NA,TRBJ2-5,TRBV7-6,NA
CASSFLGFDTEAFF,TGTGCCAGCAGCTTTCTAGGGTTTGACACTGAAGCTTTCTTT,NA,TRBJ1-1,TRBV5-6,NA
CASSYSSTVPVYGYTF,TGTGCCAGCAGTTACTCGAGTACAGTCCCTGTCTATGGCTACACCTTC,NA,TRBJ1-2,TRBV6-5,NA
CASSLAGRGDYGQPQHF,TGTGCCAGCTCACTAGCCGGGAGGGGAGATTACGGGCAGCCCCAGCATTTT,NA,TRBJ1-5,TRBV18,NA
CATAQTSGNTIYF,TGTGCCACCGCTCAAACCTCTGGAAACACCATATATTTT,NA,TRBJ1-3,TRBV6-1,NA
CASRVAGTGEISDF,TGTGCCAGCAGAGTCGCCGGGACAGGGGAAATATCGGACTTC,once,TRBJ2-7,TRBV6-1,TRBD1
CASSRGGVRLGYTF,TGTGCCAGCAGCCGCGGCGGCGTTCGCCTTGGCTACACCTTC,NA,TRBJ1-2,TRBV11-2,NA
CASSPLGRETQYF,TGTGCCAGCAGTCCCCTGGGTAGGGAGACCCAGTACTTC,NA,TRBJ2-5,TRBV2,NA
CASSLDDAEAFF,TGTGCCAGCAGCTTAGATGACGCTGAAGCTTTCTTT,once,TRBJ1-1,TRBV11-3,NA
CASSRAGADTQYF,TGTGCCAGCAGTAGAGCAGGGGCAGATACGCAGTATTTT,NA,TRBJ2-3,TRBV6-5,NA
CASPIQGAKQYF,TGTGCCAGCCCAATACAGGGGGCGAAGCAGTACTTC,NA,TRBJ2-5,TRBV5-8,TRBD1
CASSRGAGANVLTF,TGTGCCAGCAGTAGGGGGGCTGGGGCCAACGTCCTGACTTTC,NA,TRBJ2-6,TRBV7-2,NA
CATSQLQGSQETQYF,TGTGCCACCAGCCAATTACAGGGGAGCCAAGAGACCCAGTACTTC,NA,TRBJ2-5,TRBV15,TRBD1
CASSRGQGDYNEQFF,TGTGCCAGCAGCCGGGGACAGGGCGACTACAATGAGCAGTTCTTC,NA,TRBJ2-1,TRBV5-4,TRBD1
CASSDDGNTGELFF,TGTGCCAGCAGTGATGACGGGAACACCGGGGAGCTGTTTTTT,NA,TRBJ2-2,TRBV25-1,NA
CAARGYGANVLTF,TGTGCAGCTCGGGGCTACGGGGCCAACGTCCTGACTTTC,NA,TRBJ2-6,TRBV5-4,NA
CASSIQGAVGEGYTF,TGTGCCAGTAGTATACAGGGGGCTGTCGGAGAGGGCTACACCTTC,NA,TRBJ1-2,TRBV19,TRBD1
CASSPFPGARSGNTIYF,TGTGCCAGCAGCCCTTTTCCGGGGGCACGCTCTGGAAACACCATATATTTT,NA,TRBJ1-3,TRBV11-2,NA
CAWSVLPQNEQYF,TGTGCCTGGAGTGTACTGCCCCAAAACGAGCAGTACTTC,NA,TRBJ2-7,TRBV30,NA
CASRPLRGNTEAFF,TGTGCCAGCAGACCCCTACGGGGGAACACTGAAGCTTTCTTT,few,TRBJ1-1,TRBV28,NA
CASSPTDSTYGGYTF,TGCGCCAGCAGCCCTACGGACAGTACCTATGGAGGCTACACCTTC,NA,TRBJ1-2,TRBV4-3,NA
CASRVQGNYGYTF,TGTGCCAGCAGAGTCCAGGGAAACTATGGCTACACCTTC,NA,TRBJ1-2,TRBV5-4,NA
CASSLVGGTKNIQYF,TGTGCCAGCAGCTTGGTTGGGGGGACCAAAAACATTCAGTACTTC,NA,TRBJ2-4,TRBV5-4,NA
CASSSGLAGNTDTQYF,TGTGCCAGCAGCTCCGGACTAGCGGGGAACACAGATACGCAGTATTTT,NA,TRBJ2-3,TRBV11-3,TRBD2
CAWSAGTDTQYF,TGTGCCTGGAGTGCGGGCACAGATACGCAGTATTTT,once,TRBJ2-3,TRBV30,NA
CASSPGTPNTEAFF,TGTGCCAGCTCACCCGGGACACCGAACACTGAAGCTTTCTTT,NA,TRBJ1-1,TRBV18,NA
CASSLDSGALRSPPHF,TGTGCCAGCAGCTTAGATTCGGGGGCCCTTAGGTCACCCCCCCACTTT,NA,TRBJ1-6,TRBV7-2,NA
CASSLVPIYGYTF,TGCGCCAGCAGCTTGGTGCCTATATATGGCTACACCTTC,NA,TRBJ1-2,TRBV5-1,NA
CASSLAGYTGELFF,TGTGCCAGCAGCTTAGCGGGGTACACCGGGGAGCTGTTTTTT,NA,TRBJ2-2,TRBV7-2,NA
CASSAPRGGKGETQYF,TGTGCCAGCAGCGCTCCCCGGGGGGGAAAAGGGGAGACCCAGTACTTC,NA,TRBJ2-5,TRBV9,TRBD2
CAWIPSTDTQYF,TGTGCCTGGATACCCAGCACAGATACGCAGTATTTT,NA,TRBJ2-3,TRBV30,NA